These 2 T cell receptor beta chains originate from one sample sequenced in a study of T-cell reconstitution after alpha-beta-depleted transplantation in children. During its preparation, the TCRbeta library received unique molecular identifiers. TCRdb called the PCR reads again in MiXCR, with one record for every CDR3 protein. The data hold 250,000 to 400,000 distinct CDR3 sequences, with roughly 21% observed a single time. The sample here was PBMCs, mostly from graft donor cells, taken 180 days after TCRalphabeta/CD19-depleted stem cell transplant. These receptors all come from a male patient aged 5 to 17 who had a stem cell transplant for acute lymphoblastic leukemia, so the T cells may come from the graft donor.

This clonotype was seen a few times. The chain uses TRBV4-1 and TRBJ1-5; tentatively, D is TRBD1 (6 bases). V dropped 1 base and J dropped 3 bases, with 16 bases sitting between them. The CDR3 runs 17 residues. Germline V CDR1 and CDR2: MGHRA, YSYEKL. As DNA, the CDR3 is TGCGCCAGCAGCCAAGTTGGCCCAGGGGCGAACAATCAGCCCCAGCATTTT. This sequence encodes CASSQVGPGANNQPQHF.

By proportion, this clonotype is medium-sized. The chain recombines TRBV4-1 with TRBJ2-7; the D gene is possibly TRBD2 (7 bases). The CDR3 consists of 16 residues. Germline values: CDR1 MGHRA, CDR2 YSYEKL. V lost 2 bases and J lost 0, with 14 bases in between. The CDR3 spells CASSQKGGGLSYEQYF. The CDR3 bases are TGCGCCAGCAGCCAAAAGGGCGGGGGCCTCTCCTACGAGCAGTACTTC.